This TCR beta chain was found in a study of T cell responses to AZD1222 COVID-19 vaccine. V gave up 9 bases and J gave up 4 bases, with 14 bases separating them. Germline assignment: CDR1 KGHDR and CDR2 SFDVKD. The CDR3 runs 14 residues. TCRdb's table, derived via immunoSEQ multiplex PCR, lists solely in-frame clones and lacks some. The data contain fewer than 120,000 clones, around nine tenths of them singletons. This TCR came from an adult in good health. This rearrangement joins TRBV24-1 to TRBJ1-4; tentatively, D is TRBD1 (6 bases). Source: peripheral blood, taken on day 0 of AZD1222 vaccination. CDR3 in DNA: TGTGCCACCTACCCAGGGGCAATTAATGAAAAACTGTTTTTT. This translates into CATYPGAINEKLFF.